The sequence of this T cell receptor beta chain was determined in a study of shared clonotypes between healthy human individuals. Findings and limits, study-wide: Enrolling few donors narrowed the genetic and exposure-history diversity that was represented. Relative to memory subsets, naive subsets generally showed larger estimated richness.

The deep-level immunoSEQ assay was used. Repertoires were generated with immunoSEQ multiplex PCR, while TCRdb's copy carries only in-frame clones and drops some. Of 1.4 million to 1.5 million clones in the sample, around 95% were seen once. Notes on this clone: Antigen: not known.

Germline CDR1 and CDR2: SGHAT and FQNNGV. The junction had 5 bases not matched to a gene; V was cut back by 5 bases and J by 4 bases. The length of the CDR3 is 15 residues. This chain joins TRBV11-2 and TRBJ2-2; 9 nucleotides line up with TRBD1. The sequencing input was naive CD4+ T cells sorted from blood. The sample's subset: CD45RA+ positively selected. This TCR derives from a man aged 25 to 40 in good health. The CDR3 spells CASSQGQGATGELFF. The CDR3 nucleotides read TGTGCCAGCAGCCAGGGACAGGGTGCCACCGGGGAGCTGTTTTTT.